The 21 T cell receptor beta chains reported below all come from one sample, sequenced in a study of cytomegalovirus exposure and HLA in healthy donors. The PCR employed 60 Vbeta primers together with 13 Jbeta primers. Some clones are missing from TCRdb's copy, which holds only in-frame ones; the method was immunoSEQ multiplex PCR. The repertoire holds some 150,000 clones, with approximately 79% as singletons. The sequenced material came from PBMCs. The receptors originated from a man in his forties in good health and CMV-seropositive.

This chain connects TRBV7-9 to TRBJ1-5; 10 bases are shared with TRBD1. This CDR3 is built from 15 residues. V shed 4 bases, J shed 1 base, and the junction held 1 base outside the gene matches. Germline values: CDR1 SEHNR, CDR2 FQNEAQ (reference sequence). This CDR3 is CASSWGQGSNQPQHF. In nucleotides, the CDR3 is TGTGCCAGCAGCTGGGGACAGGGGAGCAATCAGCCCCAGCATTTT.

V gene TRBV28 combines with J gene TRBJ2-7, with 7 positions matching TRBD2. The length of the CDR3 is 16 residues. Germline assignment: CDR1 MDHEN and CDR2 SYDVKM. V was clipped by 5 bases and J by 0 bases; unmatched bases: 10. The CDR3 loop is CASSAPSLAVSYEQYF. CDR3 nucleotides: TGTGCCAGCAGTGCCCCGTCGCTAGCGGTCTCCTACGAGCAGTACTTC.

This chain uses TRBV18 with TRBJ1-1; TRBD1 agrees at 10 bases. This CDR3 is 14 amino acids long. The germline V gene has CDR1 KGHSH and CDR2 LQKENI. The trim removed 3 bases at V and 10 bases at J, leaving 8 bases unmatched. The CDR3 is CASSPRGTGERAFF. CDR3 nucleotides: TGTGCCAGCTCACCTCGTGGGACAGGGGAGCGAGCTTTCTTT.

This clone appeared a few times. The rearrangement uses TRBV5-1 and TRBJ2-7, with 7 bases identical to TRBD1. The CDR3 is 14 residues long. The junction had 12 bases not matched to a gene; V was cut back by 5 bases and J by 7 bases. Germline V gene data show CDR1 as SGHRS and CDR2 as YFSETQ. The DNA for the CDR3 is TGCGCCAGCAGACGGGACAGCGTTCCAGGTGAGCAGTACTTC. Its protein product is CASRRDSVPGEQYF.

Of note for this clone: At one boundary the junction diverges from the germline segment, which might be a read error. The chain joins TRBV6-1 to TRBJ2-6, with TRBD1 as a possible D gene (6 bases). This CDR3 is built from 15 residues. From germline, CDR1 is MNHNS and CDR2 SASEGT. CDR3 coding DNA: TGTGCCAGCAACCCACAGGGCTCTGGGGCCAACGGCCTGACTTTC. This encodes CASNPQGSGANGLTF.

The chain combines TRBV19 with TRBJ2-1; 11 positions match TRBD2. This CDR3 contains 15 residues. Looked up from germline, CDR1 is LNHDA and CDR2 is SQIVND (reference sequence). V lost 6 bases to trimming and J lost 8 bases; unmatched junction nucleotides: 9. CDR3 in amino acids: CASRLTSGSGYEQFF. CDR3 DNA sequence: TGTGCCAGTAGACTAACTAGCGGGAGTGGCTATGAGCAGTTCTTC. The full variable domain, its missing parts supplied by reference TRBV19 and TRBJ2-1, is DGGITQSPKYLFRKEGQNVTLSCEQNLNHDAMYWYRQDPGQGLRLIYYSQIVNDFQKGDIAEGYSVSREKKESFPLTVTSAQKNPTAFYLCASRLTSGSGYEQFFGPGTRLTVL.

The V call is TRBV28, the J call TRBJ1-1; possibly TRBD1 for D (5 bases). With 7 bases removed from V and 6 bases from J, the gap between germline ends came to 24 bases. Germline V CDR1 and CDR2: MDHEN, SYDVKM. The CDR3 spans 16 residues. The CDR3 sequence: CASKLFGGSGVAEAFF. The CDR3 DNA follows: TGTGCCAGCAAACTCTTCGGGGGGTCGGGTGTTGCTGAAGCTTTCTTT.

This chain's CDR3 is CASGSGTSVHEQYF. The CDR3 nucleotides read TGTGCCAGCGGCTCCGGGACTAGCGTCCACGAGCAGTACTTC. This chain uses TRBV28 with TRBJ2-7; TRBD2 matches 10 bases. V trimming: 8 bases; J trimming: 5 bases; junction bases outside the gene matches: 9. Germline CDR1 MDHEN, CDR2 SYDVKM. The CDR3 has 14 amino acids.

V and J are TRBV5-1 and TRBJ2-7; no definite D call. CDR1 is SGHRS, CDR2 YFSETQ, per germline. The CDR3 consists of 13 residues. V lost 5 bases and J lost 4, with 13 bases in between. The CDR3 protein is CASSYGVGYEQYF. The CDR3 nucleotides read TGCGCCAGCAGTTACGGAGTGGGTTACGAGCAGTACTTC.

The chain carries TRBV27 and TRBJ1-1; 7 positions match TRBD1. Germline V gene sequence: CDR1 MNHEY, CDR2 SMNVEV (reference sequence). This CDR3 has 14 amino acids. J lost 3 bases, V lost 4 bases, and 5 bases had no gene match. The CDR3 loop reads CASSSTGLYTEAFF. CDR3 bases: TGTGCCAGCAGTTCGACAGGGCTGTACACTGAAGCTTTCTTT.

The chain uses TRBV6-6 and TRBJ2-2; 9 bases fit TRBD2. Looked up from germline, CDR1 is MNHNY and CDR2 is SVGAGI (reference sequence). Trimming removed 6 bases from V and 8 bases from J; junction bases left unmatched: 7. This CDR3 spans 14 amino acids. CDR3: CASRAGGPSGELFF. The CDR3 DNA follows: TGTGCCAGCAGGGCGGGAGGGCCCTCGGGGGAGCTGTTTTTT.

The CDR3 protein is CASSQVNRSPYEQYF. CDR3 sequence (DNA): TGCGCCAGCAGCCAAGTGAACAGGTCCCCATACGAGCAGTACTTC. The V gene is TRBV4-1, the J gene TRBJ2-7; a possible D gene is TRBD1 (5 bases). V was clipped by 1 base and J by 4 bases, with 14 bases between them. The CDR3 is made up of 15 amino acids. CDR1 and CDR2 (germline): MGHRA, YSYEKL.

CDR3 in DNA: TGTGCCACCAGCAGAGAGGCTAGCGGGAGTAATGAGCAGTTCTTC. This translates into CATSREASGSNEQFF. The chain carries TRBV15 and TRBJ2-1, with 10 bases aligning to TRBD2. The CDR3 sequence is 15 residues long. Unmatched junction bases numbered 3, after V lost 0 bases and J lost 7 bases. The germline V gene encodes CDR1 LNHNV and CDR2 YYDKDF (reference sequence).

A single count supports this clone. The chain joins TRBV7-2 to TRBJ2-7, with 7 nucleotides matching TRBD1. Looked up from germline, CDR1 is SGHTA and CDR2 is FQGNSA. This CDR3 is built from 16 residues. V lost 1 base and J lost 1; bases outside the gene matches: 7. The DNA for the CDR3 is TGTGCCAGCAGCTTAGATAGGGACAGTGGATCCTACGAGCAGTACTTC. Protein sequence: CASSLDRDSGSYEQYF.

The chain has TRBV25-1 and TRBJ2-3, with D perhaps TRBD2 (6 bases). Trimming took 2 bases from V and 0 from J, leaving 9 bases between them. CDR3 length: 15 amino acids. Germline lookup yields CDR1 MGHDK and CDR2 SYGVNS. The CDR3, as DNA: TGTGCCAGCAGTGAAACAGCGGGTAGCACAGATACGCAGTATTTT. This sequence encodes CASSETAGSTDTQYF.

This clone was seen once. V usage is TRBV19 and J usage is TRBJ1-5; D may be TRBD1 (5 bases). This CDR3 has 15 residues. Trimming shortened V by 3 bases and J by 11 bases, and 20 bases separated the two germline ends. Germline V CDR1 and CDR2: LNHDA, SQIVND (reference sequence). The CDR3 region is CASSIRQGPPPAQHF. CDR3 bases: TGTGCCAGTAGTATCAGGCAGGGCCCTCCTCCGGCCCAGCATTTT.

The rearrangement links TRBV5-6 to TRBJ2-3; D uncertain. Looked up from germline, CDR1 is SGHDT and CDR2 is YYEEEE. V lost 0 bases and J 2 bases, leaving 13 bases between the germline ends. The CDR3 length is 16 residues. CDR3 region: CASSLVLRLNTDTQYF. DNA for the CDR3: TGTGCCAGCAGCTTGGTTTTGCGGCTTAACACAGATACGCAGTATTTT.

The CDR3 nucleotides are TGTGCCAGCAGTTACTTCCCGGGACAGGGGAATGAAAAACTGTTTTTT. It yields the protein CASSYFPGQGNEKLFF. The rearrangement links TRBV6-5 to TRBJ1-4; 10 nucleotides match TRBD1. Germline V gene data show CDR1 as MNHEY and CDR2 as SVGAGI. V was clipped by 1 base and J by 5 bases; unmatched bases: 4. The CDR3 is made up of 16 amino acids.

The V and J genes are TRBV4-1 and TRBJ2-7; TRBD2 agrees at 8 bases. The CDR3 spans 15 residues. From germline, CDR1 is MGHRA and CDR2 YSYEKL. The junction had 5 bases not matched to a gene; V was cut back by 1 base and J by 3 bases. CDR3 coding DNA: TGCGCCAGCAGCCAAGTGGGCGGGAGGCTCTACGAGCAGTACTTC. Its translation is CASSQVGGRLYEQYF.

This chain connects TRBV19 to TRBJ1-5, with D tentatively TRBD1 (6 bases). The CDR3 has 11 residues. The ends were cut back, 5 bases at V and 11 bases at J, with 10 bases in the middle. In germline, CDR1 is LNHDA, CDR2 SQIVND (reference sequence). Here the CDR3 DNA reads TGTGCCAGTAGTGAGGGGGAGTCCCAGCATTTT. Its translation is CASSEGESQHF.

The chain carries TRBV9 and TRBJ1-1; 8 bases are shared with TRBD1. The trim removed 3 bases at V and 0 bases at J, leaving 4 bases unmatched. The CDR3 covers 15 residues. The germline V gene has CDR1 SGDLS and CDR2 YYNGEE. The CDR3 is CASSAGGKMNTEAFF. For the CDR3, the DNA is TGTGCCAGCAGCGCAGGGGGCAAAATGAACACTGAAGCTTTCTTT.